The 19 T cell receptor beta chains reported below all come from one sample, sequenced in a study of STAT5B mutations in CD4+ large granular lymphocyte leukemia. Profiling relied on immunoSEQ multiplex PCR, and the TCRdb table lists in-frame clones only, not all of them. The profile covers under 35,000 clones, with around 71% appearing a single time and 0.4% to 0.5% taken by the ten largest. Sequenced material: CD4+ T cells from blood buffy coats. These receptors all come from a human donor in good health.

V gene TRBV28 combines with J gene TRBJ2-7; D unclear. The CDR3 has 11 amino acids. Germline V CDR1 and CDR2: MDHEN, SYDVKM. Between the trimmed V and J ends, which lost 6 bases and 4 bases, there was a span of 7 bases. CDR3 nucleotide sequence: TGTGCCAGCAGCCGTAAATACGAGCAGTACTTC. It is translated as CASSRKYEQYF.

The chain is built from TRBV11-2 and TRBJ2-3, with TRBD2 matching over 11 bases. V was pared by 2 bases and J by 0 bases, with 1 base of the junction left unmatched. The V gene's germline CDR1 is SGHAT and CDR2 FQNNGV. The CDR3 contains 16 residues. The chain's CDR3 is CASSLLAGGSTDTQYF. The CDR3, as DNA: TGTGCCAGCAGCTTACTAGCGGGGGGCAGCACAGATACGCAGTATTTT.

Only a few counts were recorded for this clone. The chain uses TRBV5-6 and TRBJ1-2; D call uncertain. Trimming took 3 bases from V and 5 from J, leaving 5 bases between them. CDR1 SGHDT and CDR2 YYEEEE come from the germline V gene. The CDR3 contains 11 residues. CDR3 sequence: CASSWRYGYTF. In DNA, the CDR3 is TGTGCCAGCAGCTGGAGATATGGCTACACCTTC.

The chain is built from TRBV10-1 and TRBJ2-7; 7 bases are shared with TRBD2. Per germline, CDR1 WNHNN and CDR2 SYGVQD (reference sequence). J was trimmed by 0 bases and V by 4 bases; bases with no gene match: 6. The CDR3 extends over 15 amino acids. The CDR3 region has the DNA TGCGCCAGCAGTGGGGGGGGAGGCAACTCCTACGAGCAGTACTTC. Residues: CASSGGGGNSYEQYF.

The V call is TRBV7-2, the J call TRBJ1-2, with unresolved D. Between the trimmed V and J ends, which lost 1 base and 4 bases, there was a span of 10 bases. There are 14 residues in the CDR3. Germline lookup yields CDR1 SGHTA and CDR2 FQGNSA. The chain's CDR3 is CASSLGAAIYGYTF. CDR3 bases: TGTGCCAGCAGCTTAGGGGCAGCAATCTATGGCTACACCTTC. The variable domain in full, with the rest retrieved from reference TRBV7-2 and TRBJ1-2, is GAGVSQSPSNKVTEKGKDVELRCDPISGHTALYWYRQSLGQGLEFLIYFQGNSAPDKSGLPSDRFSAERTGGSVSTLTIQRTQQEDSAVYLCASSLGAAIYGYTFGSGTRLTVV.

The chain is built from TRBV9 and TRBJ2-5, with 10 bases fitting TRBD2. This CDR3 has 16 amino acids. V was pared by 4 bases and J by 0 bases, with 6 bases of the junction left unmatched. The germline gives CDR1 SGDLS, CDR2 YYNGEE. The CDR3 loop reads CASSIAGGTYQETQYF. The CDR3 nucleotides are TGTGCCAGCAGCATAGCGGGGGGCACGTACCAAGAGACCCAGTACTTC.

The gene calls are TRBV6-6 and TRBJ1-3, with D possibly TRBD1 on 5 matching bases. Germline CDR1 reads MNHNY; CDR2 reads SVGAGI (reference sequence). This CDR3 contains 13 residues. Trimming stripped 6 bases from V and 6 bases from J, with 12 bases between. Here the CDR3 reads CASRKDKENTIYF. CDR3 nucleotides: TGTGCCAGCAGAAAGGACAAAGAAAACACCATATATTTT.

The chain combines TRBV11-2 with TRBJ2-2, with 7 nucleotides matching TRBD2. CDR1 SGHAT and CDR2 FQNNGV come from the germline V gene. This CDR3 spans 15 amino acids. V was pared by 1 base and J by 4 bases, with 3 bases of the junction left unmatched. The CDR3 sequence: CASSLGGGSTGELFF. The CDR3 DNA reads TGTGCCAGCAGCTTAGGCGGGGGATCCACCGGGGAGCTGTTTTTT.

The genes are TRBV7-2 and TRBJ2-7; 7 nucleotides match TRBD1. The V gene's germline CDR1 is SGHTA and CDR2 FQGNSA. The CDR3 consists of 17 residues. Trimming at V came to 1 base and at J to 2 bases, leaving 11 bases not matched to a gene. Here the CDR3 reads CASSLGTGGTIPYEQYF. CDR3 nucleotides: TGTGCCAGCAGCTTAGGGACAGGAGGTACGATACCCTACGAGCAGTACTTC.

The rearrangement uses TRBV19 and TRBJ2-4, with 15 bases identical to TRBD2. Germline V gives CDR1 LNHDA, CDR2 SQIVND (reference sequence). V lost 5 bases and J lost 0; bases outside the gene matches: 8. The CDR3 is 19 residues long. The CDR3 loop is CASSAGLAGGLLAKNIQYF. CDR3 DNA sequence: TGTGCCAGTAGTGCGGGACTAGCGGGGGGCTTGCTAGCCAAAAACATTCAGTACTTC.

The CDR3 DNA is TGTGCCAGCAGTTCCGCCCCTACCGAGCAGTACTTC. The encoded protein is CASSSAPTEQYF. The rearrangement joins TRBV6-5 to TRBJ2-7, with unresolved D. Germline V CDR1 and CDR2: MNHEY, SVGAGI. The length of the CDR3 is 12 residues. V was shortened by 4 bases and J by 6 bases, with 10 bases between the two germline ends.

The chain joins TRBV6-1 to TRBJ1-3; no clear D gene. V was clipped by 2 bases and J by 0 bases, with 14 bases between them. The V gene's germline CDR1 is MNHNS and CDR2 SASEGT. This CDR3 has 17 residues. CDR3 region: CASSELAGRSSGNTIYF. CDR3 sequence (DNA): TGTGCCAGCAGTGAACTCGCGGGCCGTAGCTCTGGAAACACCATATATTTT.

This chain links TRBV4-1 with TRBJ1-4; 7 bases line up with TRBD1. The V and J ends lost 1 base and 2 bases, in that order; junction bases with no gene match: 19. The CDR3 loop spans 21 amino acids. CDR1 MGHRA and CDR2 YSYEKL come from the germline V gene. The CDR3 DNA follows: TGCGCCAGCAGCCAAGCGTCACAGGGGCGGGAAATGGTCCGGACTAATGAAAAACTGTTTTTT. It codes for CASSQASQGREMVRTNEKLFF.

A few counts support this clone. The rearrangement uses TRBV5-1 and TRBJ2-1; no firm D call. The CDR3 runs to 12 residues. The germline V and J ends were trimmed by 0 bases and 7 bases, with 5 bases remaining between them. The germline gives CDR1 SGHRS, CDR2 YFSETQ. The chain's CDR3 is CASSLVLNEQFF. CDR3 nucleotide sequence: TGCGCCAGCAGCTTGGTGTTGAATGAGCAGTTCTTC. Full variable domain (rest looked up from reference TRBV5-1 and TRBJ2-1): KAGVTQTPRYLIKTRGQQVTLSCSPISGHRSVSWYQQTPGQGLQFLFEYFSETQRNKGNFPGRFSGRQFSNSRSEMNVSTLELGDSALYLCASSLVLNEQFFGPGTRLTVL.

The chain joins TRBV5-1 to TRBJ2-2, with D hard to call. CDR3 size: 13 residues. Trimming removed 4 bases from V and 4 bases from J, with 8 bases in between. In germline, CDR1 is SGHRS, CDR2 YFSETQ. CDR3 sequence reads: CASSPTRTGELFF. The DNA for the CDR3 is TGCGCCAGCAGCCCCACCCGCACCGGGGAGCTGTTTTTT. Complete variable domain (other parts from reference TRBV5-1 and TRBJ2-2): KAGVTQTPRYLIKTRGQQVTLSCSPISGHRSVSWYQQTPGQGLQFLFEYFSETQRNKGNFPGRFSGRQFSNSRSEMNVSTLELGDSALYLCASSPTRTGELFFGEGSRLTVL.

The chain is built from TRBV2 and TRBJ2-7; maybe TRBD2 (6 bases). The CDR3 runs 15 residues. Germline lookup yields CDR1 SNHLY and CDR2 FYNNEI. The V gene lost 0 bases and the J gene lost 6 bases, with 15 bases spanning the gap. CDR3 amino acids: CASSEALRLVGEQYF. CDR3 coding DNA: TGTGCCAGCAGTGAAGCGCTGAGACTAGTGGGCGAGCAGTACTTC.

V usage is TRBV30 and J usage is TRBJ1-5, with unresolved D. Germline-derived CDR1 and CDR2 are GTSNPN and SVGIG (reference sequence). Deletions cut 0 bases from V and 3 bases from J, with 15 bases between. The CDR3 totals 16 residues. In DNA, the CDR3 is TGTGCCTGGAGTGTAAATTCGGGCCAGACCAATCAGCCCCAGCATTTT. Its translation: CAWSVNSGQTNQPQHF.

The chain is built from TRBV14 and TRBJ2-2, with TRBD1 matching 8 bases. The germline gives CDR1 SGHDN, CDR2 FVKESK. This CDR3 comprises 17 residues. J gave up 5 bases and V 4 bases, and 12 bases lay outside the gene matches. CDR3 DNA sequence: TGTGCCAGCAGCCTTCACCTAGGACAGGGTTGGACCGGGGAGCTGTTTTTT. It codes for CASSLHLGQGWTGELFF.

A few counts support this clone. The V and J genes are TRBV18 and TRBJ2-1; D remains ambiguous. CDR3 size: 11 residues. V lost 3 bases, J lost 8 bases, and 5 bases lay in between. Germline CDR1 reads KGHSH; CDR2 reads LQKENI. The CDR3 nucleotides are TGTGCCAGCTCACCTGAGGATGAGCAGTTCTTC. It translates to CASSPEDEQFF.